The clone carrying this TCR beta chain has a handful of counts. Clones were read by immunoSEQ multiplex PCR, and TCRdb kept only the in-frame ones, dropping some. The sample has 72,000 or so clones; around 87% are singletons. These data are taken from a study of OX40 agonist ivuxolimab in advanced cancers. This CDR3 contains 16 residues. The V end lost 0 bases, the J end lost 6 bases, and 15 bases lay between the germline ends. CDR1 is SGHVS, CDR2 FNYEAQ, per germline. This material consisted of CD4+ or CD8+ T cells sorted from blood, taken in a trial of the OX40 agonist ivuxolimab. V is TRBV7-6 and J is TRBJ2-1; possibly TRBD2 for D (6 bases). This sequence originates from an adult with an advanced solid tumor such as melanoma, head and neck, liver or kidney cancer. Here the CDR3 DNA reads TGTGCCAGCAGCTTAGCGGGAGGACCTCGCAGCAATGAGCAGTTCTTC. This sequence encodes CASSLAGGPRSNEQFF.